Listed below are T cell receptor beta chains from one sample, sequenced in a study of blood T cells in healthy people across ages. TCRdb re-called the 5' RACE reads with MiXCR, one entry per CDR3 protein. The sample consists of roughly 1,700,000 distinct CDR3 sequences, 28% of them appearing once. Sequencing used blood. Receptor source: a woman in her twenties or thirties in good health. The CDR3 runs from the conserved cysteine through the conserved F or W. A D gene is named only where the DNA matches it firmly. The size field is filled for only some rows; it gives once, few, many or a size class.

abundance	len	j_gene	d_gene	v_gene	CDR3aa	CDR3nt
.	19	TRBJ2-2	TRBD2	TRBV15	CATSSPGLAVRANTGELFF	TGTGCCACCAGCAGTCCGGGACTAGCGGTCCGCGCGAACACCGGGGAGCTGTTTTTT
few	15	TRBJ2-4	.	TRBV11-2	CASSAQTNSKNIQYF	TGTGCCAGCAGCGCCCAGACAAATTCCAAAAACATTCAGTACTTC
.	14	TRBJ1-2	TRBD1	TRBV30	CAWSRGQGQYGYTF	TGTGCCTGGAGTCGGGGACAGGGGCAGTATGGCTACACCTTC
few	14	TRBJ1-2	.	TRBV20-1	CSARDIQGRNGYTF	TGCAGTGCTAGAGATATTCAGGGTCGGAATGGCTACACCTTC
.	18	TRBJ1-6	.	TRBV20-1	CSARDGSTGRTYNSPLHF	TGCAGTGCTAGAGATGGGTCTACAGGGAGGACCTATAATTCACCCCTCCACTTT
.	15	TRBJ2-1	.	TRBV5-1	CASSLVGLDYNEQFF	TGCGCCAGCAGCTTGGTAGGGCTCGACTACAATGAGCAGTTCTTC
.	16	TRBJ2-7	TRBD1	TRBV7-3	CASSLTPRTGVNEQYF	TGTGCCAGCAGCTTAACCCCTCGGACAGGGGTCAACGAGCAGTACTTC
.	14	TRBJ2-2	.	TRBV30	CAWTLGWGTGELFF	TGTGCCTGGACATTGGGGTGGGGAACCGGGGAGCTGTTTTTT
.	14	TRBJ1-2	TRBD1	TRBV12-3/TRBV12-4	CASSLHRGGYGYTF	TGTGCCAGCAGTTTACACAGGGGAGGGTATGGCTACACCTTC
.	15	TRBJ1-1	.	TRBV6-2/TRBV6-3	CASSSPRKGKGEAFF	TGTGCCAGCAGTTCGCCTCGGAAGGGGAAGGGCGAAGCTTTCTTT
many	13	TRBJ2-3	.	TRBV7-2	CASRLASTDTQYF	TGTGCCAGCAGATTGGCTAGCACAGATACGCAGTATTTT
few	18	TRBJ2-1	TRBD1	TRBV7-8	CASSLGQGVVLNYNEQFF	TGTGCCAGCAGCCTAGGACAGGGGGTAGTCTTGAACTACAATGAGCAGTTCTTC
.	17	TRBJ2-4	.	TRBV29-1	CSVVVAENSLAKNIQYF	TGCAGCGTTGTGGTAGCGGAGAATTCGTTGGCCAAAAACATTCAGTACTTC
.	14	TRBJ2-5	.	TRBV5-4	CASSTPGAGETQYF	TGTGCCAGCAGCACCCCGGGAGCCGGAGAGACCCAGTACTTC
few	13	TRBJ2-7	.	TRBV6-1	CASSEAPSYEQYF	TGTGCCAGCAGTGAAGCGCCCAGCTACGAGCAGTACTTC
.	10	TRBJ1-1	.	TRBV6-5	CATGAGEAFF	TGTGCCACGGGGGCAGGGGAAGCTTTCTTT
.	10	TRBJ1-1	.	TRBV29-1	CSPGGIRAFF	TGCAGCCCTGGGGGGATTCGGGCTTTCTTT
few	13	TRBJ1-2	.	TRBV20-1	CSAEDSPNYGYTF	TGCAGTGCCGAAGACAGTCCTAACTATGGCTACACCTTC
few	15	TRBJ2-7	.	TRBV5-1	CASSLGGRATYEQYF	TGCGCCAGCAGCTTGGGTGGTAGGGCTACCTACGAGCAGTACTTC
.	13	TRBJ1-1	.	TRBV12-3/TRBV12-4	CASSPLPGGQAFF	TGTGCCAGCAGCCCCCTCCCCGGGGGCCAAGCTTTCTTT
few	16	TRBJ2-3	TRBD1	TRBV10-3	CAISESTGLHTDTQYF	TGTGCCATCAGTGAGTCGACAGGGCTTCATACAGATACGCAGTATTTT
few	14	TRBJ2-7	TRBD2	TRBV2	CASGRTSASYEQYF	TGTGCCAGCGGAAGGACTAGCGCCTCCTACGAGCAGTACTTC
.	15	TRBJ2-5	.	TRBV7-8	CACSPGPEGWETQYF	TGTGCCTGCAGCCCAGGGCCGGAGGGATGGGAGACCCAGTACTTC
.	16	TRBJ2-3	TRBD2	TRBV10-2	CASSETGLAGAGTQYF	TGCGCCAGCAGTGAGACCGGACTAGCGGGAGCCGGTACGCAGTATTTT
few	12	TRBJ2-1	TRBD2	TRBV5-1	CASSPLREGQFF	TGCGCCAGCAGCCCCCTGCGGGAGGGTCAGTTCTTC